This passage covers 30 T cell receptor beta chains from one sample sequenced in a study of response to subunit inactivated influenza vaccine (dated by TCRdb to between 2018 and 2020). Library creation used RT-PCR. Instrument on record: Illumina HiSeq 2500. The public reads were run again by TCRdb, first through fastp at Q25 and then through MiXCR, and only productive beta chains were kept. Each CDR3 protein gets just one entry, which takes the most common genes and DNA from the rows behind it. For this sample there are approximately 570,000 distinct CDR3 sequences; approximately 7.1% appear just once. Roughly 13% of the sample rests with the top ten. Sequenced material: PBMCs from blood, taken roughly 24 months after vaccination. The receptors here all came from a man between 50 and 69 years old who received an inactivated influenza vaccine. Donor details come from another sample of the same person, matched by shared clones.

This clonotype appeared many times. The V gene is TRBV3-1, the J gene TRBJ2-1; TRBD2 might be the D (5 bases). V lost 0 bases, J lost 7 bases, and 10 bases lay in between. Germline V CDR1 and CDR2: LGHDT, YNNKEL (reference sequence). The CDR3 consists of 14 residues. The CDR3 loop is CASSQDRGSNEQFF. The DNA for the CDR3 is TGTGCCAGCAGCCAAGATAGAGGGTCGAATGAGCAGTTCTTC.

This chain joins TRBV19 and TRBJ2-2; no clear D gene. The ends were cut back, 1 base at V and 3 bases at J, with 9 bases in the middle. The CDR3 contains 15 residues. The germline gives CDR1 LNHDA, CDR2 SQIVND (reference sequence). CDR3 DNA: TGTGCCAGTAGTATAGTCGGACGGCACACCGGGGAGCTGTTTTTT. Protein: CASSIVGRHTGELFF.

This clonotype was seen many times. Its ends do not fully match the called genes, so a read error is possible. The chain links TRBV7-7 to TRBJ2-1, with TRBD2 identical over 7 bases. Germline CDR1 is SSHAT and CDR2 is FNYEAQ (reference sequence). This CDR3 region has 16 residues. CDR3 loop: CASSLGGSSPYNEQFF. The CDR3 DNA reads TGTGCTAGCAGCTTAGGCGGGAGTTCTCCCTACAATGAGCAGTTCTTC.

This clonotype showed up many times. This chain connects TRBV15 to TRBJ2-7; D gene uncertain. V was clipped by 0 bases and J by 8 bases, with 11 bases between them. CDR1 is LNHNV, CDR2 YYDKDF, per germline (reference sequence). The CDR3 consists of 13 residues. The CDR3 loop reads CATSRDHGYKQYF. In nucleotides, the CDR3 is TGTGCCACCAGCAGAGATCATGGGTACAAGCAGTACTTC.

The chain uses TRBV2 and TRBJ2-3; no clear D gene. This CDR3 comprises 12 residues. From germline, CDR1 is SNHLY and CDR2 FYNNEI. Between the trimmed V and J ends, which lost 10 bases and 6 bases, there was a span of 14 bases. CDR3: CATMEPGDTQYF. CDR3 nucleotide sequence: TGTGCCACTATGGAGCCCGGGGATACGCAGTATTTT.

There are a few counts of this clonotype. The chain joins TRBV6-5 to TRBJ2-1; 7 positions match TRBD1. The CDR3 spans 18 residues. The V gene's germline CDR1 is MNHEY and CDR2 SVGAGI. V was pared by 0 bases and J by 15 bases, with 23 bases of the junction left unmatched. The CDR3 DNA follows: TGTGCCAGCAGTTACTCCCCTGAGATCGGACGGACGGATCACAGGGGGTTCTTC. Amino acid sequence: CASSYSPEIGRTDHRGFF.

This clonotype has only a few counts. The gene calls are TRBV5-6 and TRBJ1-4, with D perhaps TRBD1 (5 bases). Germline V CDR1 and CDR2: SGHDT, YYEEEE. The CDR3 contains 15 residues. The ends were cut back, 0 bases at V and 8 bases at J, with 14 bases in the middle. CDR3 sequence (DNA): TGTGCCAGCAGCTTGGTTGGTGGGAGACAGGAAAAACTGTTTTTT. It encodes CASSLVGGRQEKLFF.

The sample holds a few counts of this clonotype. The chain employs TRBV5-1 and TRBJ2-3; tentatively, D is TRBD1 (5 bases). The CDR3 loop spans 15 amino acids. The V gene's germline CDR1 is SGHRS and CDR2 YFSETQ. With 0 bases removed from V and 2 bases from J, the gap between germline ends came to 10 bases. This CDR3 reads CASSLVIGVTDTQYF. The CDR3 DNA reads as TGCGCCAGCAGCTTGGTTATAGGGGTCACAGATACGCAGTATTTT.

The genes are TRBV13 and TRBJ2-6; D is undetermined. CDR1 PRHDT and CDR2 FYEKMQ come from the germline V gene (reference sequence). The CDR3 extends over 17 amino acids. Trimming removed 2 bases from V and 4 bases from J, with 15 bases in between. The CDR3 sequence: CASSLTRLNAGANVLTF. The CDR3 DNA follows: TGTGCCAGCAGCTTAACCCGCCTTAACGCGGGGGCCAACGTCCTGACTTTC.

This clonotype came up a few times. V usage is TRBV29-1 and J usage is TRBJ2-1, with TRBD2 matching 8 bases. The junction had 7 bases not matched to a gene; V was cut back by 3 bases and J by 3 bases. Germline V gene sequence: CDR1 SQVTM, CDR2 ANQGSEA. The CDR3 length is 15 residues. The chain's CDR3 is CSVDKGSGVYNEQFF. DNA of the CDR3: TGCAGCGTTGACAAGGGTAGCGGGGTCTACAATGAGCAGTTCTTC.

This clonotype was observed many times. The CDR3 sequence: CATRAAGEEKLFF. For the CDR3, the DNA is TGTGCCACCAGGGCGGCCGGCGAAGAAAAACTGTTTTTT. The rearrangement uses TRBV24-1 and TRBJ1-4; no clear D gene. The CDR3 is 13 amino acids. Trimming removed 7 bases at V and 8 bases at J, with 13 bases between. Germline CDR1 reads KGHDR; CDR2 reads SFDVKD.

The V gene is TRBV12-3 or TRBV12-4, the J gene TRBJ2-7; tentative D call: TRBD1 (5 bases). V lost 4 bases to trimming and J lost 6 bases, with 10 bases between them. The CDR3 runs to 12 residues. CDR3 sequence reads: CASSSGLGEQYF. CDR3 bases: TGTGCCAGCAGTTCAGGGTTGGGCGAGCAGTACTTC.

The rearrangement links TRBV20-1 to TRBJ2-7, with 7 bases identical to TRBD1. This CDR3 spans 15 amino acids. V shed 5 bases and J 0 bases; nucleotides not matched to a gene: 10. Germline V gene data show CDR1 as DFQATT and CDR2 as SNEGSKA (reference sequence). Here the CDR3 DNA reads TGCAGTGCTCCCCGAAGGGGACAGAGCTCCTACGAGCAGTACTTC. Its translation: CSAPRRGQSSYEQYF.

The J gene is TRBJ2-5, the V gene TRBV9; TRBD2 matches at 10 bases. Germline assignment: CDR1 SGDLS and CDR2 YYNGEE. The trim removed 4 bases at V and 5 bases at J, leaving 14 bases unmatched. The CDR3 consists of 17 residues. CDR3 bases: TGTGCCAGCAGCAAAGGTCCCTTAGCGGGAGGCTCGGAGACCCAGTACTTC. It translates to CASSKGPLAGGSETQYF.

The CDR3 nucleotides are TGTGCCAGTTCAAGACAGGTCCCAGATACGCAGTATTTT. Its protein is CASSRQVPDTQYF. The gene calls are TRBV12-3 or TRBV12-4 and TRBJ2-3; D may be TRBD1 (6 bases). V was pared by 9 bases and J by 4 bases, with 14 bases between. CDR3 size: 13 residues.

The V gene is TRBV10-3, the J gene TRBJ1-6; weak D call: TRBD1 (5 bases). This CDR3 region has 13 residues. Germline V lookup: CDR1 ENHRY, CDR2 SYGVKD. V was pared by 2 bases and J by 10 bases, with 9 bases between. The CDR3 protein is CAISEGQWSPLHF. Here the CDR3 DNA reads TGTGCCATCAGTGAGGGACAATGGTCACCCCTCCACTTT.

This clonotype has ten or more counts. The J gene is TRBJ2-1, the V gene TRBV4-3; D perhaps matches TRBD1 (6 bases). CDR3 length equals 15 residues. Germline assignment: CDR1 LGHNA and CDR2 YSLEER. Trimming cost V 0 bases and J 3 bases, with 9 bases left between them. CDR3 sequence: CASSQEEGDYNEQFF. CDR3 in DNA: TGCGCCAGCAGCCAAGAAGAGGGGGACTACAATGAGCAGTTCTTC.

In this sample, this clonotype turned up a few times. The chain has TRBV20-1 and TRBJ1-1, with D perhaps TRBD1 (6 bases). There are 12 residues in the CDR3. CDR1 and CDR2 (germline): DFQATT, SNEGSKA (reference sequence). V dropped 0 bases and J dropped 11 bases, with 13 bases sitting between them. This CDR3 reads CSARDLQGRAFF. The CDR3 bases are TGCAGTGCTAGAGATCTACAGGGTAGGGCTTTCTTT.

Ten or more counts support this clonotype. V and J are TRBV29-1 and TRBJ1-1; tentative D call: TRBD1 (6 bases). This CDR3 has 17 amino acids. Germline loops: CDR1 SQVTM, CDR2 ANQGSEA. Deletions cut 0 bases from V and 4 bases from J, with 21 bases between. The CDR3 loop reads CSVEDPGTTRPGTEAFF. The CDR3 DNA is TGCAGCGTTGAAGATCCCGGGACAACCAGACCAGGCACTGAAGCTTTCTTT.

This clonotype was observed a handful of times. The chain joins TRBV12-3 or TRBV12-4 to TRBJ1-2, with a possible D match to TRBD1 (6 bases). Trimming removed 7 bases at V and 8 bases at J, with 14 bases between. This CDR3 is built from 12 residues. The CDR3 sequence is CASTLGAGGYTF. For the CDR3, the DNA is TGTGCCAGCACCTTGGGGGCGGGGGGCTACACCTTC.

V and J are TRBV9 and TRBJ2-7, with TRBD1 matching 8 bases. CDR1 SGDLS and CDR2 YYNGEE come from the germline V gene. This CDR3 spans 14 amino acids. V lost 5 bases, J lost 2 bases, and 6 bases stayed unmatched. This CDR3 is CASSLTGETYEQYF. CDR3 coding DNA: TGTGCCAGCAGTTTGACAGGGGAGACCTACGAGCAGTACTTC.

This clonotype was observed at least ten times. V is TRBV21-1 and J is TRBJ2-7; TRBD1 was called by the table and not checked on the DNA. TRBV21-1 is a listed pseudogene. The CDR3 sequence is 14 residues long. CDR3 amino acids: CASSAFDRAGEQYF. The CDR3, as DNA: TGTGCCAGCAGCGCATTCGACAGGGCGGGGGAGCAGTACTTC.

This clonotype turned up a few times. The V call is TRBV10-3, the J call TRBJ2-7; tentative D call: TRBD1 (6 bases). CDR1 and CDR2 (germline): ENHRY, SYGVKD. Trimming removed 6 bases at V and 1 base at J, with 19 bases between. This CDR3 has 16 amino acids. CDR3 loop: CAIRGVVGQVSYEQYF. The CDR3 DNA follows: TGTGCCATCAGAGGAGTGGTGGGACAAGTATCCTACGAGCAGTACTTC.

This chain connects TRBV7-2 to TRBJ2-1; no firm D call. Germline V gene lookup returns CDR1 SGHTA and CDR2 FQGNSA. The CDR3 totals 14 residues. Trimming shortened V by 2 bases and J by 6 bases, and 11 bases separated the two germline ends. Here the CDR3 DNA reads TGTGCCAGCAGCTTATACGCAGGCGGCAATGAGCAGTTCTTC. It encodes CASSLYAGGNEQFF.

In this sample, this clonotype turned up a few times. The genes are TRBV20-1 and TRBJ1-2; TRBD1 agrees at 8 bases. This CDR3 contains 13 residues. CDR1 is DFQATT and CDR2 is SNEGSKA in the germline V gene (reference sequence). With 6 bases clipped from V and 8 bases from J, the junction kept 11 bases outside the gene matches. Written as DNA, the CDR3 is TGCAGTGCCGATCAGGGGGCGCGGGTCGGCTACACCTTC. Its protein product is CSADQGARVGYTF.

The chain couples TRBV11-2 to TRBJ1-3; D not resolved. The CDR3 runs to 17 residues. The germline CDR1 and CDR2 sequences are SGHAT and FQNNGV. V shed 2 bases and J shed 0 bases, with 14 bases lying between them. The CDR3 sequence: CASSLRRSYISGNTIYF. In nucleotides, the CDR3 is TGTGCCAGCAGCTTACGACGGTCCTATATCTCTGGAAACACCATATATTTT.

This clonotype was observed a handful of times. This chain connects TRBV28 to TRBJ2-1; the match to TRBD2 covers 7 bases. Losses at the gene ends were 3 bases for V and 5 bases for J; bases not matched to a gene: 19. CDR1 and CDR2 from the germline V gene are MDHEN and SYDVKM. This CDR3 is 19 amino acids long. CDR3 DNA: TGTGCCAGCAGTTTCCCGGCTAGCGGTCCCCGGACCAAAGACAATGAGCAGTTCTTC. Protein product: CASSFPASGPRTKDNEQFF.

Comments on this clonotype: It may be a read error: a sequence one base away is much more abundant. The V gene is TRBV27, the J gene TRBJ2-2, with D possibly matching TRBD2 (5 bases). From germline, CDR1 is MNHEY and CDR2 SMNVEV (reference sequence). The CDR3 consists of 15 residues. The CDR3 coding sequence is TGTGCCAGCAGTTTAGCTAGCTCGAACACCGGGGAGCTGGTTTTT. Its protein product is CASSLASSNTGELVF.

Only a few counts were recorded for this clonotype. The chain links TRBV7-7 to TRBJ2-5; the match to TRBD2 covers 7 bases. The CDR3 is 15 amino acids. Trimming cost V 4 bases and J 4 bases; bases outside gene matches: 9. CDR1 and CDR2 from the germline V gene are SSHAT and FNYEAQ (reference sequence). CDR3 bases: TGTGCCAGCAGCTCCGGACTAGGGGCCAGAGAGACCCAGTACTTC. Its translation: CASSSGLGARETQYF. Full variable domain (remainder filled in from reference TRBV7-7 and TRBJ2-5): GAGVSQSPRYKVTKRGQDVTLRCDPISSHATLYWYQQALGQGPEFLTYFNYEAQPDKSGLPSDRFSAERPEGSISTLTIQRTEQRDSAMYRCASSSGLGARETQYFGPGTRLLVL.

CDR3 sequence: CSAREGSGGYNEQFF. The CDR3 DNA sequence: TGCAGTGCTAGAGAAGGTAGCGGAGGATACAATGAGCAGTTCTTC. The J gene is TRBJ2-1, the V gene TRBV20-1; D might be TRBD2 (6 bases). This CDR3 has 15 amino acids. Deletions cut 0 bases from V and 4 bases from J, with 13 bases between. The germline gives CDR1 DFQATT, CDR2 SNEGSKA (reference sequence).